Each of the 19 T cell receptor beta chains below was sequenced from the same sample in a study of blood T cell repertoires in COVID-19. Repertoires were generated with immunoSEQ multiplex PCR, while TCRdb's copy carries only in-frame clones and drops some. The table includes some 250,000 clones, around 85% detected once. Sequenced sample: PBMCs or T cells enriched from blood (not recorded which). Receptors were obtained from a woman aged 40 to 49 with acute COVID-19.

The chain recombines TRBV5-1 with TRBJ1-2; 9 positions agree with TRBD1. The CDR3 covers 14 residues. Trimming at V came to 2 bases and at J to 6 bases, leaving 5 bases not matched to a gene. Germline lookup yields CDR1 SGHRS and CDR2 YFSETQ. CDR3 DNA sequence: TGCGCCAGCAGCTTCGGACAGGGGCCCGATGGCTACACCTTC. Amino acids: CASSFGQGPDGYTF.

The genes are TRBV10-1 and TRBJ2-3; 10 bases align to TRBD1. Germline CDR1 and CDR2: WNHNN and SYGVQD (reference sequence). This CDR3 is 16 amino acids long. V lost 1 base and J lost 5; bases outside the gene matches: 6. CDR3 loop: CASSELTGGQGDTQYF. The CDR3 DNA reads as TGCGCCAGCAGTGAGTTGACAGGGGGCCAAGGAGATACGCAGTATTTT.

The rearrangement uses TRBV18 and TRBJ2-1; D uncertain. The germline gives CDR1 KGHSH, CDR2 LQKENI. The CDR3 has 15 residues. Trimming pared 3 bases from V and 5 bases from J, leaving 14 bases between. The CDR3 region has the DNA TGTGCCAGCTCACCGAACCCGATAGAAAACAATGAGCAGTTCTTC. Amino acids: CASSPNPIENNEQFF.

CDR3 loop: CASSRWTREQETQYF. The CDR3 region has the DNA TGTGCCAGCAGTCGTTGGACTCGGGAACAAGAGACCCAGTACTTC. The chain recombines TRBV6-5 with TRBJ2-5; D possibly corresponds to TRBD2 (5 bases). The germline gives CDR1 MNHEY, CDR2 SVGAGI. The CDR3 runs 15 residues. Trimming took off 5 bases at V and 2 bases at J, with 15 bases between the two ends.

The rearrangement links TRBV30 to TRBJ2-1; TRBD1 is a possible D gene (5 bases). Germline V lookup: CDR1 GTSNPN, CDR2 SVGIG (reference sequence). Trimming removed 5 bases from V and 5 bases from J, with 13 bases in between. The length of the CDR3 is 13 residues. Written as DNA, the CDR3 is TGTGCCTGGGATCAGGGTTTGCACAATGAGCAGTTCTTC. Its translation: CAWDQGLHNEQFF. Supplemented by reference TRBV30 and TRBJ2-1, the full variable domain reads SQTIHQWPATLVQPVGSPLSLECTVEGTSNPNLYWYRQAAGRGLQLLFYSVGIGQISSEVPQNLSASRPQDRQFILSSKKLLLSDSGFYLCAWDQGLHNEQFFGPGTRLTVL.

The chain joins TRBV30 to TRBJ2-5, with 9 bases that match TRBD2. Germline V gives CDR1 GTSNPN, CDR2 SVGIG (reference sequence). The CDR3 is made up of 12 amino acids. The V and J ends lost 3 bases and 5 bases, in that order; junction bases with no gene match: 1. For the CDR3, the DNA is TGTGCCTGGAGGCGGGAGGGGGAGACCCAGTACTTC. Translation gives CAWRREGETQYF. The whole variable domain, filled in from reference TRBV30 and TRBJ2-5, reads SQTIHQWPATLVQPVGSPLSLECTVEGTSNPNLYWYRQAAGRGLQLLFYSVGIGQISSEVPQNLSASRPQDRQFILSSKKLLLSDSGFYLCAWRREGETQYFGPGTRLLVL.

V usage is TRBV2 and J usage is TRBJ2-2; a possible D gene is TRBD2 (6 bases). The CDR3 has 12 residues. Germline CDR1 and CDR2: SNHLY and FYNNEI. Deletions cut 3 bases from V and 7 bases from J, with 6 bases between. The CDR3 is CASSERDGELFF. DNA of the CDR3: TGTGCCAGCAGTGAGCGGGACGGGGAGCTGTTTTTT.

The chain has TRBV6-5 and TRBJ1-6, with 11 bases fitting TRBD1. Germline trimming cut 9 bases from V and 9 bases from J; bases unmatched to any gene: 7. CDR3 length equals 14 residues. Germline-derived CDR1 and CDR2 are MNHEY and SVGAGI. CDR3 amino acids: CASRTGGYGSPLHF. The DNA of the CDR3 is TGTGCCAGTCGGACAGGGGGCTATGGTTCACCCCTCCACTTT.

This chain links TRBV6-5 with TRBJ1-4; D not resolved. The CDR3 is 14 amino acids. Germline V gene sequence: CDR1 MNHEY, CDR2 SVGAGI. V was trimmed by 6 bases and J by 6 bases, leaving 14 bases between them. The CDR3 nucleotides are TGTGCCAGCAGCGCCACAGCCCCGTATGAAAAACTGTTTTTT. Protein sequence: CASSATAPYEKLFF.

The rearrangement joins TRBV6-5 to TRBJ2-7; 13 bases match TRBD2. V shed 10 bases, J shed 5 bases, and the junction held 8 bases outside the gene matches. Germline V gene data show CDR1 as MNHEY and CDR2 as SVGAGI. CDR3 size: 14 residues. CDR3 sequence reads: CAIQRTSGSNEQYF. In DNA form, the CDR3 reads TGTGCCATCCAGAGGACTAGCGGGAGTAACGAGCAGTACTTC.

The V and J genes are TRBV5-1 and TRBJ2-3; 9 nucleotides align to TRBD1. Germline V gene lookup returns CDR1 SGHRS and CDR2 YFSETQ. With 5 bases clipped from V and 2 bases from J, the junction kept 15 bases outside the gene matches. CDR3 length: 18 amino acids. CDR3 DNA sequence: TGCGCCAGCAGAACTGCGGGGAGGCGGGACAGGGTCACAGATACGCAGTATTTT. Residues: CASRTAGRRDRVTDTQYF.

The J gene is TRBJ2-2, the V gene TRBV9; no firm D call. CDR3 length: 13 residues. In germline, CDR1 is SGDLS, CDR2 YYNGEE. The V and J ends lost 4 bases and 1 base respectively, with 5 bases between them. The CDR3 protein is CASSLLNTGELFF. CDR3 sequence (DNA): TGTGCCAGCAGCCTATTGAACACCGGGGAGCTGTTTTTT.

The chain carries TRBV11-1 and TRBJ2-7, with D uncertain. Germline V CDR1 and CDR2: SGHAT, FQDESV (reference sequence). The CDR3 sequence is 14 residues long. Trimming left V 5 bases short and J 0 bases short, with 11 bases between. The CDR3 DNA follows: TGTGCCAGCAGCCGCACGGAGAACTCCTACGAGCAGTACTTC. Its protein product is CASSRTENSYEQYF. The full variable domain, completed using reference TRBV11-1 and TRBJ2-7, is EAEVAQSPRYKITEKSQAVAFWCDPISGHATLYWYRQILGQGPELLVQFQDESVVDDSQLPKDRFSAERLKGVDSTLKIQPAELGDSAMYLCASSRTENSYEQYFGPGTRLTVT.

This clone was recorded only once. The chain uses TRBV9 and TRBJ2-7; 12 nucleotides line up with TRBD2. Germline trimming cut 4 bases from V and 4 bases from J; bases unmatched to any gene: 6. The germline V gene encodes CDR1 SGDLS and CDR2 YYNGEE. The length of the CDR3 is 15 residues. The CDR3 region is CASSTGLAGPYEQYF. CDR3 nucleotides: TGTGCCAGCAGCACCGGACTAGCGGGACCTTACGAGCAGTACTTC.

The V and J genes are TRBV5-1 and TRBJ2-1; TRBD2 matches at 10 bases. The CDR3 is made up of 15 amino acids. V lost 3 bases to trimming and J lost 5 bases; unmatched junction nucleotides: 5. CDR1 SGHRS and CDR2 YFSETQ come from the germline V gene. The CDR3, as DNA: TGCGCCAGCAGCTCCGGACTAGCGGTCCACAATGAGCAGTTCTTC. The encoded protein is CASSSGLAVHNEQFF.

CDR3 sequence: CAWKVAGFTDTQYF. The CDR3 DNA reads as TGTGCCTGGAAGGTAGCGGGATTCACAGATACGCAGTATTTT. V usage is TRBV30 and J usage is TRBJ2-3, with TRBD2 identical over 8 bases. V gave up 4 bases and J gave up 2 bases; unmatched junction bases: 5. Germline CDR1 GTSNPN, CDR2 SVGIG (reference sequence). The CDR3 is 14 amino acids.

In regard to this clone: The conserved closing phenylalanine or tryptophan is absent in this CDR3, likely reflecting a read error. V is TRBV15 and J is TRBJ1-1; D is unclear. The J call could be wrong; TRBJ2-2 is a better fit for the DNA end. The germline V gene encodes CDR1 LNHNV and CDR2 YYDKDF (reference sequence). CDR3 length: 11 residues. CDR3 amino acids: CATSKDRELFV. The CDR3 DNA follows: TGTGCCACCAGCAAGGATAGGGAGCTGTTTGTC.

This chain joins TRBV10-3 and TRBJ2-1; TRBD2 aligns across 10 bases. The V gene end was trimmed by 6 bases and the J gene end by 7 bases; junction bases not matched to a gene: 12. From germline, CDR1 is ENHRY and CDR2 SYGVKD. CDR3 size: 16 residues. The CDR3 loop is CAIRSETSGKGNEQFF. The CDR3 bases are TGTGCCATCAGATCTGAAACTAGCGGGAAAGGGAATGAGCAGTTCTTC.

V and J are TRBV9 and TRBJ1-2; D ambiguous. CDR1 is SGDLS and CDR2 is YYNGEE in the germline V gene. The CDR3 is 16 amino acids. Trimming left V 0 bases short and J 6 bases short, with 18 bases between. For the CDR3, the DNA is TGTGCCAGCAGCGTAGATTTTGGGGAGAGTCACGATGGCTACACCTTC. Amino acid sequence: CASSVDFGESHDGYTF.